The 9 T cell receptor beta chains below all came from one sample that was sequenced in a study of T cells after yellow fever vaccination. One entry per CDR3 protein, called by TCRdb with MiXCR from the 5' RACE reads. The table lists hundreds of thousands of distinct CDR3 sequences, around an eighth of them singletons, with about 14% in the top ten. The source material was PBMCs, sampled on the day of the yellow fever booster vaccination. The receptors were gathered from a man aged 25-40 years who received the YFV17D yellow fever vaccine.

In regard to this clonotype: An end of the junction differs from the germline gene, which may be a read error. The rearrangement links TRBV10-3 to TRBJ1-3; D unclear. CDR3 length: 14 residues. Germline CDR1 is ENHRY and CDR2 is SYGVKD. The CDR3 region is CAISVGNSGNTIYF. In DNA form, the CDR3 reads TGTGCCATCAGTGTGGGCAACTCTGGAAACACTATATATTTT.

The rearrangement uses TRBV7-9 and TRBJ2-7; no clear D gene. V lost 5 bases to trimming and J lost 1 base, with 9 bases between them. This CDR3 spans 13 amino acids. The germline V gene has CDR1 SEHNR and CDR2 FQNEAQ (reference sequence). CDR3 residues: CASSPTDSYEQYF. The DNA of the CDR3 is TGTGCCAGCAGCCCGACCGATTCCTACGAGCAGTACTTC.

The CDR3 is CASSLNPRRRSYNEQFF. The CDR3 bases are TGTGCCAGCAGCTTAAACCCGCGGAGGCGCTCCTACAATGAGCAGTTCTTC. The rearrangement joins TRBV11-2 to TRBJ2-1; D is perhaps TRBD2 (5 bases). CDR3 size: 17 residues. Deletions cut 2 bases from V and 0 bases from J, with 14 bases between. Germline-derived CDR1 and CDR2 are SGHAT and FQNNGV.

This clonotype was observed a few times. J is TRBJ2-2 and V is TRBV11-2, with TRBD2 matching over 9 bases. V trimming: 4 bases; J trimming: 7 bases; junction bases outside the gene matches: 19. The CDR3 extends over 19 amino acids. Germline V gives CDR1 SGHAT, CDR2 FQNNGV. CDR3 sequence (DNA): TGTGCCAGCAGCTCCTTCCGCTCGGCTGGCGGGAGGGTTCACGGGGAGCTGTTTTTT. Protein product: CASSSFRSAGGRVHGELFF. Complete variable domain (other parts from reference TRBV11-2 and TRBJ2-2): EAGVAQSPRYKIIEKRQSVAFWCNPISGHATLYWYQQILGQGPKLLIQFQNNGVVDDSQLPKDRFSAERLKGVDSTLKIQPAKLEDSAVYLCASSSFRSAGGRVHGELFFGEGSRLTVL.

This chain uses TRBV11-2 with TRBJ2-3, with D possibly TRBD1 on 6 matching bases. The CDR3 is 18 residues long. V was pared by 1 base and J by 2 bases, with 19 bases between. The germline gives CDR1 SGHAT, CDR2 FQNNGV. The CDR3 loop reads CASSLVPGVGGTTDTQYF. CDR3 nucleotide sequence: TGTGCCAGCAGCTTAGTACCAGGGGTTGGGGGAACCACAGATACGCAGTATTTT. Filled out from reference TRBV11-2 and TRBJ2-3, the complete variable domain reads EAGVAQSPRYKIIEKRQSVAFWCNPISGHATLYWYQQILGQGPKLLIQFQNNGVVDDSQLPKDRFSAERLKGVDSTLKIQPAKLEDSAVYLCASSLVPGVGGTTDTQYFGPGTRLTVL.

This clonotype appeared a few times. This chain uses TRBV5-1 with TRBJ2-7; the D call may be TRBD1 or TRBD2 (5 bases each). CDR1 and CDR2 (germline): SGHRS, YFSETQ. The germline V and J ends were trimmed by 5 bases and 0 bases, with 9 bases remaining between them. CDR3 length equals 13 residues. As DNA, the CDR3 is TGCGCCAGCAGTGGGGGAGTCTCCTACGAGCAGTACTTC. It encodes CASSGGVSYEQYF.

The chain links TRBV5-1 to TRBJ2-7; perhaps TRBD1 as D (6 bases). V shed 2 bases and J shed 5 bases, with 14 bases lying between them. The CDR3 runs 14 residues. CDR1 and CDR2 (germline): SGHRS, YFSETQ. DNA of the CDR3: TGCGCCAGCAGCTTTACACAGGGTTTCAACGAGCAGTACTTC. It encodes CASSFTQGFNEQYF.

This clonotype was counted ten times or more. The chain carries TRBV5-1 and TRBJ2-1; 10 bases match TRBD2. Germline CDR1 and CDR2: SGHRS and YFSETQ. The CDR3 consists of 15 residues. Unmatched junction bases numbered 10, after V lost 5 bases and J lost 8 bases. Written as DNA, the CDR3 is TGCGCCAGCAGGGCTAGCGGGAGTCTAAGCGATGAGCAGTTCTTC. It codes for CASRASGSLSDEQFF.

The V and J genes are TRBV5-5 and TRBJ2-5; TRBD2 aligns across 8 bases. V was clipped by 5 bases and J by 1 base; unmatched bases: 10. Germline lookup yields CDR1 SGHKS and CDR2 YYEKEE (reference sequence). This CDR3 comprises 16 residues. The CDR3: CASSRRYSGIQETQYF. The CDR3 DNA reads TGTGCCAGCAGTCGAAGGTATAGCGGGATCCAAGAGACCCAGTACTTC. Drawing the rest from reference TRBV5-5 and TRBJ2-5, the complete variable domain is DAGVTQSPTHLIKTRGQQVTLRCSPISGHKSVSWYQQVLGQGPQFIFQYYEKEERGRGNFPDRFSARQFPNYSSELNVNALLLGDSALYLCASSRRYSGIQETQYFGPGTRLLVL.